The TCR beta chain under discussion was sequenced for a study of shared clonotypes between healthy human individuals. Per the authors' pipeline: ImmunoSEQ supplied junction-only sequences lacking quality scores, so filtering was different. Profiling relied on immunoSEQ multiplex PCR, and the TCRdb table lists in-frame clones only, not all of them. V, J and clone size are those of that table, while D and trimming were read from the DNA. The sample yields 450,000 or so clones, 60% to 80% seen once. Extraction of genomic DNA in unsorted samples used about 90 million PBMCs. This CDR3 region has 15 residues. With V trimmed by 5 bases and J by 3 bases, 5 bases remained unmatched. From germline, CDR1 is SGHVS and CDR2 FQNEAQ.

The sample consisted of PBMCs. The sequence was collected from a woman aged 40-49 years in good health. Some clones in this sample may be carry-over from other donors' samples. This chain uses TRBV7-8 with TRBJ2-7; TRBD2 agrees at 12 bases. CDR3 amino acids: CASSARLAGVYEQYF. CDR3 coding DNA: TGTGCCAGCAGCGCCAGACTAGCGGGGGTCTACGAGCAGTACTTC.